A single sample is the source of the 5 T cell receptor beta chains below, sequenced in a study of OX40 agonist ivuxolimab in advanced cancers. Clones were sequenced by immunoSEQ multiplex PCR, and TCRdb holds only the in-frame ones, with some missing. Of some 71,000 clones listed, roughly 90% were seen once; the top ten hold 2.8%. The sequencing here drew on CD4+ or CD8+ T cells sorted from blood, taken in a trial of the OX40 agonist ivuxolimab. Receptor source: an adult with an advanced solid tumor such as melanoma, head and neck, liver or kidney cancer.

The CDR3 protein is CASSQYELTGQNTGELFF. CDR3 nucleotides: TGTGCCAGCAGCCAGTACGAACTTACGGGACAGAACACCGGGGAGCTGTTTTTT. The J gene is TRBJ2-2, the V gene TRBV4-2; the D gene is possibly TRBD1 (6 bases). CDR3 length equals 18 residues. Trimming stripped 3 bases from V and 1 base from J, with 18 bases between. Germline CDR1 is LGHNA and CDR2 is YNFKEQ.

The chain joins TRBV7-9 to TRBJ1-3; 7 positions agree with TRBD1. This CDR3 comprises 17 residues. V trimming: 5 bases; J trimming: 5 bases; junction bases outside the gene matches: 15. Germline loops: CDR1 SEHNR, CDR2 FQNEAQ (reference sequence). The CDR3 here is CASSRRDREKGRNTIYF. CDR3 nucleotides: TGTGCCAGCAGCAGGCGAGACAGGGAAAAAGGTCGAAACACCATATATTTT.

This clone has a single count. Relative to the germline gene, one junction end is altered; a read error may explain this. The rearrangement joins TRBV6-1 to TRBJ1-2; D ambiguous. CDR1 is MNHNS, CDR2 SASEGT, per germline. The CDR3 totals 13 residues. The CDR3 nucleotides are TGCGCCAGCAGCTCTACCGACGGTTATGGCTACACCTTC. The encoded protein is CASSSTDGYGYTF.

The rearrangement joins TRBV28 to TRBJ2-1, with D possibly TRBD2 on 6 matching bases. This CDR3 spans 15 amino acids. Per germline, CDR1 MDHEN and CDR2 SYDVKM. The V end lost 7 bases, the J end lost 12 bases, and 25 bases lay between the germline ends. Here the CDR3 DNA reads TGTGCCAGCACTAAAATCCGGAGGGCTCTGTTTTGGCAGTTCTTC. Encoded protein: CASTKIRRALFWQFF.

The chain joins TRBV5-1 to TRBJ2-3, with TRBD2 as a possible D gene (7 bases). The V end was cut by 0 bases, the J end by 5 bases, with 13 bases between. This CDR3 spans 15 amino acids. Looked up from germline, CDR1 is SGHRS and CDR2 is YFSETQ. CDR3 in amino acids: CASSLVAGAGDTQYF. In nucleotides, the CDR3 is TGCGCCAGCAGCTTGGTTGCGGGGGCCGGAGATACGCAGTATTTT.